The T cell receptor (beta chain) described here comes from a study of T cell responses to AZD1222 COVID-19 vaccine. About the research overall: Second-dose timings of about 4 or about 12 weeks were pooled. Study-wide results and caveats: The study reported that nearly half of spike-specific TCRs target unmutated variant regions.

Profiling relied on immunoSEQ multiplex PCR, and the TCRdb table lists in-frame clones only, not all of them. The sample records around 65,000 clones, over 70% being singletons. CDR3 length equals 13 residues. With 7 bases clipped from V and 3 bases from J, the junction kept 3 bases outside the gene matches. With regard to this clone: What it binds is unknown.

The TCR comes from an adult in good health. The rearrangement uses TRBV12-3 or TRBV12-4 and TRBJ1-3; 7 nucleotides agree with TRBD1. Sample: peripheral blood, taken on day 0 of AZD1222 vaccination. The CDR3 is CASIQGVGNTIYF. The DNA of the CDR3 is TGTGCCAGCATCCAGGGGGTTGGAAACACCATATATTTT.